This T cell receptor (beta chain) stems from a study of T cells in Graves' hyperthyroidism and ophthalmopathy. Amplified TCR beta CDR3 regions derived from RNA transcripts. In the first-round RT-PCR of the TCR CDR3, the HTBI primer set was used. Via MiXCR, TCRdb re-called the multiplex PCR reads, giving one row per CDR3 protein. This table has about 620,000 distinct CDR3 sequences, roughly 17% appearing once. A few counts support this clonotype. Its specificity is unknown. Absent ophthalmopathy progression within 18 months defined stable Graves' hyperthyroidism. The PBMCs were sourced from fresh peripheral blood (about 9.6 ml). The study's findings and limits: Most expanded thyroid clonotypes above 0.001 recurred in blood.

This sequence originates from a woman in her twenties or thirties with Graves' hyperthyroidism. Sequences were obtained from blood.

The CDR3: CASSMTNRREQYF. The CDR3 nucleotides are TGTGCCAGTAGTATGACTAATCGGCGGGAGCAGTACTTC. The chain couples TRBV19 to TRBJ2-7; tentatively, D is TRBD2 (5 bases). The CDR3 has 13 residues. The V gene's germline CDR1 is LNHDA and CDR2 SQIVND (reference sequence). Between the trimmed V and J ends, which lost 3 bases and 7 bases, there was a span of 13 bases.